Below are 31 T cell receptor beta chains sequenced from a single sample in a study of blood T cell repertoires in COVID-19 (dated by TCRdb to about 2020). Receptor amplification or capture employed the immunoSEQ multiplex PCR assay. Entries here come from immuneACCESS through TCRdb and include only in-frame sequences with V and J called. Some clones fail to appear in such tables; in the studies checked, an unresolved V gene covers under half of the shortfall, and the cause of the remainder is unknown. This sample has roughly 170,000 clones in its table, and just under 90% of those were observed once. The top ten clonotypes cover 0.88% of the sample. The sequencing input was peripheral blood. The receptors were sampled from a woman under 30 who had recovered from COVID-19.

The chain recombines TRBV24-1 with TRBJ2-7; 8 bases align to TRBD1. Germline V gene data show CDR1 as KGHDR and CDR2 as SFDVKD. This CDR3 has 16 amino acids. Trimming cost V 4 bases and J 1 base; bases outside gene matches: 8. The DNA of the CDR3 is TGTGCCACCAGTGACTCGGGACAGGCCCGTTCCTACGAGCAGTACTTC. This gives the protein CATSDSGQARSYEQYF.

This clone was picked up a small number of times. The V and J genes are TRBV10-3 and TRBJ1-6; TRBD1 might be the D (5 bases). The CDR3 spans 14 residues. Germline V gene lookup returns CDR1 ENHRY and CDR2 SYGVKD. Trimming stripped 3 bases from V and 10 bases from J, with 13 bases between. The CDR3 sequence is CAISDRQGGSPLHF. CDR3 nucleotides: TGTGCCATCAGTGATAGGCAGGGAGGATCACCCCTCCACTTT.

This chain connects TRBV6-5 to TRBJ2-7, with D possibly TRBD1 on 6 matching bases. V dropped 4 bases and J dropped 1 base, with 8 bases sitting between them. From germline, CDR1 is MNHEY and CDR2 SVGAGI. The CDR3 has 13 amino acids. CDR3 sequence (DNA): TGTGCCAGCAGTTGGACAGAATCCTACGAGCAGTACGTC. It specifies CASSWTESYEQYV.

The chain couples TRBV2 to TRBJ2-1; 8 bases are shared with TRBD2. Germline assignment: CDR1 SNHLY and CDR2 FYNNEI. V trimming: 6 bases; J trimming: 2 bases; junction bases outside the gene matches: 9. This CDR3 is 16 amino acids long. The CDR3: CASRDSLAEAYNEQFF. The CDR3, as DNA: TGTGCCAGCAGGGACTCACTAGCGGAAGCCTACAATGAGCAGTTCTTC.

CDR3 sequence: CASSQDRVYEQYV. Here the CDR3 DNA reads TGTGCCAGCAGTCAGGACAGGGTTTACGAGCAGTACGTC. The chain is built from TRBV12-3 or TRBV12-4 and TRBJ2-7, with 8 bases fitting TRBD1. V was pared by 5 bases and J by 4 bases, with 4 bases of the junction left unmatched. This CDR3 contains 13 residues.

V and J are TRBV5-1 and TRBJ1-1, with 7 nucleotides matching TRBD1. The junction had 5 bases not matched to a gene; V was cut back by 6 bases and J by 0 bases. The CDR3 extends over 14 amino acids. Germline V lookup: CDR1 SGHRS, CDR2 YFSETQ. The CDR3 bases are TGCGCCAGCACGGGACAGCCTATGAACACTGAAGCTTTCTTT. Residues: CASTGQPMNTEAFF. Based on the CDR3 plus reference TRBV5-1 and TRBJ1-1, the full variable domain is KAGVTQTPRYLIKTRGQQVTLSCSPISGHRSVSWYQQTPGQGLQFLFEYFSETQRNKGNFPGRFSGRQFSNSRSEMNVSTLELGDSALYLCASTGQPMNTEAFFGQGTRLTVV.

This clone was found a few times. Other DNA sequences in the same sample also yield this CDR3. CDR3 nucleotide sequence: TGTGCCAGCAGCTTGGGACTAGCGGGGGGGCGTGAGACCCAGTACTTC. Translating it yields CASSLGLAGGRETQYF. The chain couples TRBV7-6 to TRBJ2-5, with TRBD2 identical over 16 bases. Trimming took 3 bases from V and 5 from J; bases not matched to a gene: 3. CDR1 and CDR2 from the germline V gene are SGHVS and FNYEAQ. The CDR3 is 16 residues long.

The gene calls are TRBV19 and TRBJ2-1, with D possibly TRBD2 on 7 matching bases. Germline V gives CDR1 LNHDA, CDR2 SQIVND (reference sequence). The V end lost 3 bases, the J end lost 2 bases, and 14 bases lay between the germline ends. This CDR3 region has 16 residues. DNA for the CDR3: TGTGCCAGTAGTATCACGGCGGGGGCGACCTACAATGAGCAGTTCTTC. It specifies CASSITAGATYNEQFF.

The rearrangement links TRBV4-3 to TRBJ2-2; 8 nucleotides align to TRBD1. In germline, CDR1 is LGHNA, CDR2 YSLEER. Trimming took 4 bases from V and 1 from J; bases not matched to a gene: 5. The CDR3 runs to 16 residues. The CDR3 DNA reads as TGCGCCAGCAGCCGACTAGGGACAGGGAACACCGGGGAGCTGTTTTTT. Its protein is CASSRLGTGNTGELFF.

The CDR3 region is CASSPDSSLNTEAFF. CDR3 DNA: TGTGCCAGCAGCCCGGACAGCAGCTTGAACACTGAAGCTTTCTTT. The J gene is TRBJ1-1, the V gene TRBV11-1, with a weak D call TRBD1 (6 bases). CDR3 length: 15 residues. Germline loops: CDR1 SGHAT, CDR2 FQDESV (reference sequence). V was pared by 5 bases and J by 0 bases, with 13 bases between.

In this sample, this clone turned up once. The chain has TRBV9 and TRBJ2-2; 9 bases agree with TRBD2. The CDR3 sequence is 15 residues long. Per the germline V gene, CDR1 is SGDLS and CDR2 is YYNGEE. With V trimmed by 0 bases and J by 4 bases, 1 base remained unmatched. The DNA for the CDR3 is TGTGCCAGCAGCGTAGGCGGGGGGGCCACCGGGGAGCTGTTTTTT. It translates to CASSVGGGATGELFF.

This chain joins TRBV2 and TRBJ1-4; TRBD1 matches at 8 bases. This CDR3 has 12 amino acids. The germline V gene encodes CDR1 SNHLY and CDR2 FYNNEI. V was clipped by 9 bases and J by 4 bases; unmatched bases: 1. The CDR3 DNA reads TGTGCCAGAGGACAGGGTAATGAAAAACTGTTTTTT. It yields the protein CARGQGNEKLFF.

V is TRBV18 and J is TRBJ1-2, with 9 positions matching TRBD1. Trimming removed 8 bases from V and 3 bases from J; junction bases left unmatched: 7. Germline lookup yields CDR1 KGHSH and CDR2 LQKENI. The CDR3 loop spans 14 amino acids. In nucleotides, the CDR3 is TGTGCCAGCGCGCTGGACAGGGGTGACTATGGCTACACCTTC. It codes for CASALDRGDYGYTF.

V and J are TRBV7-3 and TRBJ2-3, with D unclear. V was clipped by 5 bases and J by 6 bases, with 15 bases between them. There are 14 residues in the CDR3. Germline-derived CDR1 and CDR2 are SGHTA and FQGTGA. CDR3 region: CASSRLSGSDTQYF. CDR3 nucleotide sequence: TGTGCCAGCAGCCGGTTATCAGGCTCCGATACGCAGTATTTT.

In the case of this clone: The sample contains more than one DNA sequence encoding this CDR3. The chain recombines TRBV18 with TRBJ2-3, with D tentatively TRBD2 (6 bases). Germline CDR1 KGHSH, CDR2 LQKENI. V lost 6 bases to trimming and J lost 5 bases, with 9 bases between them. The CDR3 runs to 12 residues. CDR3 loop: CASSPAGDTQYF. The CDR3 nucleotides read TGTGCCAGCTCCCCAGCGGGAGATACGCAGTATTTT.

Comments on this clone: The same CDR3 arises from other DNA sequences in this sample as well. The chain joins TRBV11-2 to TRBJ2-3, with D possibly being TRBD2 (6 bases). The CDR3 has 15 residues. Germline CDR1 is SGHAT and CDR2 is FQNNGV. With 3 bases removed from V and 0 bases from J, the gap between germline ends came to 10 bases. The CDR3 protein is CASSFGSGSTDTQYF. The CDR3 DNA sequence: TGTGCCAGCAGCTTCGGGAGCGGAAGCACAGATACGCAGTATTTT.

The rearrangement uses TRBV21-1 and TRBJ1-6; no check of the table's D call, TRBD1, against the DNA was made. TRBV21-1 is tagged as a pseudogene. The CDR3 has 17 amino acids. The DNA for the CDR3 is TGTGCCAGCAGCAGTGGGACACCCAGCCGTTATAATTCACCCCTCCACTTT. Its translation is CASSSGTPSRYNSPLHF.

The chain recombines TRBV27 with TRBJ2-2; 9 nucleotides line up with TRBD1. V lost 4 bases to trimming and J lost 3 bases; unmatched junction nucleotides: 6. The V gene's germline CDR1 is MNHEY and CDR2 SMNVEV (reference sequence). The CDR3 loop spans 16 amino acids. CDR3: CASSWSDRGYTGELFF. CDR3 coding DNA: TGTGCCAGCAGTTGGTCGGACAGGGGTTACACCGGGGAGCTGTTTTTT.

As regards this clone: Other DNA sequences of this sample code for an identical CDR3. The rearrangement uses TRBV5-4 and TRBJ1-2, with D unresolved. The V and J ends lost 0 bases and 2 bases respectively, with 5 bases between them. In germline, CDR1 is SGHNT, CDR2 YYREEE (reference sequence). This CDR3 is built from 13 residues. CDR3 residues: CASSLGGNYGYTF. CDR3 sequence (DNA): TGTGCCAGCAGCTTGGGAGGGAACTATGGCTACACCTTC.

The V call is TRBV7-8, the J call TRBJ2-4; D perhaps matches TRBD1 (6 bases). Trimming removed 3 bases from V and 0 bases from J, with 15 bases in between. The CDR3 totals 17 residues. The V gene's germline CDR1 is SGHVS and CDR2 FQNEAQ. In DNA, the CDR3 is TGTGCCAGCAGCTTCGTTTGGGGGCAGCTAGCCAAAAACATTCAGTACTTC. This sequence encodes CASSFVWGQLAKNIQYF.

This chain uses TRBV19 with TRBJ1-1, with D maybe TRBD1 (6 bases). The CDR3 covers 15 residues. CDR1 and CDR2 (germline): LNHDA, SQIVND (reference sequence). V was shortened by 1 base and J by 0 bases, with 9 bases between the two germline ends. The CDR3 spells CASSIVGTLNTEAFF. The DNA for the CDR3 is TGTGCCAGTAGTATAGTAGGGACACTGAACACTGAAGCTTTCTTT.

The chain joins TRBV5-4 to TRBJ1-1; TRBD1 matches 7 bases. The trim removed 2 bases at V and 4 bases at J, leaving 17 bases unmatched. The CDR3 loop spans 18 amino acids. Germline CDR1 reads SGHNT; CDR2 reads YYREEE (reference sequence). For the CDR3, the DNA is TGTGCCAGCAGCTTAAGTTTGGCAGGGGGGAGCGACATCACTGAAGCTTTCTTT. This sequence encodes CASSLSLAGGSDITEAFF.

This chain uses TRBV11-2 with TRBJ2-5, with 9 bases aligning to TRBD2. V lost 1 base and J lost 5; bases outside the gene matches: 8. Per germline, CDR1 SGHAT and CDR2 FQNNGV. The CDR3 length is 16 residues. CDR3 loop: CASSLVGLAGLETQYF. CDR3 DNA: TGTGCCAGCAGCTTAGTCGGCCTAGCGGGACTGGAGACCCAGTACTTC.

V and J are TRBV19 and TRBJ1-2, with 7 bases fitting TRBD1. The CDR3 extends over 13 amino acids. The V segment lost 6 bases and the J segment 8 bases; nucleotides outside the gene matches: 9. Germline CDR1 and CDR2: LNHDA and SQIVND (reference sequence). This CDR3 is CASRGDRAVGYTF. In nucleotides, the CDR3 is TGTGCCAGTAGGGGAGACAGGGCGGTCGGCTACACCTTC.

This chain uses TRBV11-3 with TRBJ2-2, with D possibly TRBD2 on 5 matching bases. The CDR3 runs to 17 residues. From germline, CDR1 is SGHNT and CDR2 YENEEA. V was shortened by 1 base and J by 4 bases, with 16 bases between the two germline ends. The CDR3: CASSLAYGLKATGELFF. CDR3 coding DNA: TGTGCCAGCAGCTTAGCGTATGGACTTAAAGCCACCGGGGAGCTGTTTTTT.

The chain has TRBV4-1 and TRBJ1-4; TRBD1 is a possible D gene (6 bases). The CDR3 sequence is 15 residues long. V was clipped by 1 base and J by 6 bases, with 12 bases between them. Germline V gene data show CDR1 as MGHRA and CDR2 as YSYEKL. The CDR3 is CASSQVDRRDEKLFF. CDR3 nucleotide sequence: TGCGCCAGCAGCCAAGTGGACAGAAGAGATGAAAAACTGTTTTTT.

As DNA, the CDR3 is TGTGCCAGCAGCCAGGGGCGGTTAGGGGAAAGTGAAGCTTTCTTT. The encoded protein is CASSQGRLGESEAFF. The rearrangement joins TRBV4-2 to TRBJ1-1; D is possibly TRBD1 (5 bases). The CDR3 has 15 amino acids. V gave up 3 bases and J gave up 7 bases, with 18 bases separating them. In germline, CDR1 is LGHNA, CDR2 YNFKEQ.

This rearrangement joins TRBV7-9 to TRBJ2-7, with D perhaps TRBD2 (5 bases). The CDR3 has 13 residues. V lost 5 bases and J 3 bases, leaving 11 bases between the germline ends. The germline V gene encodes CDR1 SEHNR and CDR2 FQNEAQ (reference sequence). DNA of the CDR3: TGTGCCAGCAGCCCTCGGGGTTTCTACGAGCAGTACTTC. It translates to CASSPRGFYEQYF. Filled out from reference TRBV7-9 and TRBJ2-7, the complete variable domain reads DTGVSQNPRHKITKRGQNVTFRCDPISEHNRLYWYRQTLGQGPEFLTYFQNEAQLEKSRLLSDRFSAERPKGSFSTLEIQRTEQGDSAMYLCASSPRGFYEQYFGPGTRLTVT.

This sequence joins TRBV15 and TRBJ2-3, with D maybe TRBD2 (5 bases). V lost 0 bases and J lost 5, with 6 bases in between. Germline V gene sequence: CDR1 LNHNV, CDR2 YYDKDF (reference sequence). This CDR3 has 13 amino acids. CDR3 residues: CATSRDRGDTQYF. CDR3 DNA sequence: TGTGCCACCAGCAGAGATCGGGGAGATACGCAGTATTTT. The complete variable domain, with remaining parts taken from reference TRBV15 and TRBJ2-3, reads DAMVIQNPRYQVTQFGKPVTLSCSQTLNHNVMYWYQQKSSQAPKLLFHYYDKDFNNEADTPDNFQSRRPNTSFCFLDIRSPGLGDTAMYLCATSRDRGDTQYFGPGTRLTVL.

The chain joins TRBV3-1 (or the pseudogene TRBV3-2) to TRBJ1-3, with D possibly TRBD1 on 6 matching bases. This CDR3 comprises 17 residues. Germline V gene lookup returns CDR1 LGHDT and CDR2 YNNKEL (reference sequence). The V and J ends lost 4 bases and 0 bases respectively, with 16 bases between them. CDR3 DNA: TGTGCCAGCAGCCCGCTCTACAGGGCTACCTCTGGAAACACCATATATTTT. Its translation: CASSPLYRATSGNTIYF.

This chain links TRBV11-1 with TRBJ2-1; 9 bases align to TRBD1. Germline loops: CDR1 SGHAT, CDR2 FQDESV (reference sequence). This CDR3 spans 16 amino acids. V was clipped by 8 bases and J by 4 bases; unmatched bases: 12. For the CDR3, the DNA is TGTGCCAGCCAGCTTATGCCGGGACAGGGATACAATGAGCAGTTCTTC. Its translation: CASQLMPGQGYNEQFF.